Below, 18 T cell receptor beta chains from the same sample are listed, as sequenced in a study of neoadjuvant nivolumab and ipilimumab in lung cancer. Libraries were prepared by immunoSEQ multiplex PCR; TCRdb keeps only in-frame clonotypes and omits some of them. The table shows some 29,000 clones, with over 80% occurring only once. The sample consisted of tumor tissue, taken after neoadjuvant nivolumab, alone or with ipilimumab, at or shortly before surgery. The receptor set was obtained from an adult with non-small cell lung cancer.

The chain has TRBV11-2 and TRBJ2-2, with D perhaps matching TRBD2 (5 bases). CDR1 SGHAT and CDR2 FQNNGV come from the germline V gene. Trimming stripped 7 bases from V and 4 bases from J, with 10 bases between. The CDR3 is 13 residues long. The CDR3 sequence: CASKRAGTGELFF. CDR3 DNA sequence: TGTGCCAGCAAGAGGGCGGGCACCGGGGAGCTGTTTTTT.

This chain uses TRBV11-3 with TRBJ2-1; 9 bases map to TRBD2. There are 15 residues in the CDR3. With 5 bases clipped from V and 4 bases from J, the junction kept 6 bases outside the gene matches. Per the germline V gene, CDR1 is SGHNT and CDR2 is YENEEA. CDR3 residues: CASSPGTSTYNEQFF. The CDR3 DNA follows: TGTGCCAGCAGCCCCGGGACTAGCACTTACAATGAGCAGTTCTTC.

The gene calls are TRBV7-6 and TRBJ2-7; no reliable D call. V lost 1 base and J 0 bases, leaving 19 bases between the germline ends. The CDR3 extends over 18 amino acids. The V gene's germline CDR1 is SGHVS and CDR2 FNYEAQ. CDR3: CASSLETPGPISSYEQYF. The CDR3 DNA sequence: TGTGCCAGCAGCTTAGAGACTCCTGGACCGATCAGCTCCTACGAGCAGTACTTC.

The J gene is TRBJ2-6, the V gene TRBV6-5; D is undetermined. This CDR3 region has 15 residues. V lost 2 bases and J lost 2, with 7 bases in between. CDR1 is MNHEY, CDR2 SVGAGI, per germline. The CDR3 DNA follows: TGTGCCAGCAGTTACAGTTCCACTGGGGCCAACGTCCTGACTTTC. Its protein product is CASSYSSTGANVLTF.

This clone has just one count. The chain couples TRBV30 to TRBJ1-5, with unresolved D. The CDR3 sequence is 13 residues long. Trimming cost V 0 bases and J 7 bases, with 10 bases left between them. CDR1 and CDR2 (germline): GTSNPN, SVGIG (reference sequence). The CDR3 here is CAWSVLDGQPQHF. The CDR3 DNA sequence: TGTGCCTGGAGTGTATTGGACGGGCAGCCCCAGCATTTT. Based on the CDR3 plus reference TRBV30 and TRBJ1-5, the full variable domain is SQTIHQWPATLVQPVGSPLSLECTVEGTSNPNLYWYRQAAGRGLQLLFYSVGIGQISSEVPQNLSASRPQDRQFILSSKKLLLSDSGFYLCAWSVLDGQPQHFGDGTRLSIL.

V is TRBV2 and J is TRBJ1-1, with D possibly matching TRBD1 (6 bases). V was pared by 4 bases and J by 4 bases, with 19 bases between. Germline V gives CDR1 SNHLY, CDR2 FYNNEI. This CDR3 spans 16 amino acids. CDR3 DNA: TGTGCCAGCAGTGCGGTCTGGGGGGGCTGGGTCACTGAAGCTTTCTTT. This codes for CASSAVWGGWVTEAFF.

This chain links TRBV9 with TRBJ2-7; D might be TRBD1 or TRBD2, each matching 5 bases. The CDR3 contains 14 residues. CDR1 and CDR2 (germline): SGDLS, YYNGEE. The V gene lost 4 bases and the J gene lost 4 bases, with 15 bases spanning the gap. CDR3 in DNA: TGTGCCAGCAGCCCAGGGACCATAGGATACGAGCAGTACTTC. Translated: CASSPGTIGYEQYF.

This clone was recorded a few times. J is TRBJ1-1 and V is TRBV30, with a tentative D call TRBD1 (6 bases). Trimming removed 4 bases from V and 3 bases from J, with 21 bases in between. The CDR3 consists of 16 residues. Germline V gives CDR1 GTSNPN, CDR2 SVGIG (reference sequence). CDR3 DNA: TGTGCCTGGACCCCATTGAGTTTGAGGGGGGACACTGAAGCTTTCTTT. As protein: CAWTPLSLRGDTEAFF.

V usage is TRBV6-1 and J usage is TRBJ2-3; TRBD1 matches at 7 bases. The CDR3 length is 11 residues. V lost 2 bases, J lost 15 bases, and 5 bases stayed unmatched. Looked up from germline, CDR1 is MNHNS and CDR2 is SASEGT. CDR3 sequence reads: CASSELGQAYF. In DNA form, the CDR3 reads TGTGCCAGCAGTGAACTCGGACAGGCCTATTTT.

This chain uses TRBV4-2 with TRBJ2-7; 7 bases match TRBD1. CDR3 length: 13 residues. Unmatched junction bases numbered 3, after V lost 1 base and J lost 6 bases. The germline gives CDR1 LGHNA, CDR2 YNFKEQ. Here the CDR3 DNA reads TGTGCCAGCAGCCAAGTTGACAGGGCCGAGCAGTACTTC. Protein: CASSQVDRAEQYF.

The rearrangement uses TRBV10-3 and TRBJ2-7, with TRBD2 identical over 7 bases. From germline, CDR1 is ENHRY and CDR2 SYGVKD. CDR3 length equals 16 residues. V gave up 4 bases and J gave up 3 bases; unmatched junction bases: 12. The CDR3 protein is CAISAPLGGSDYEQYF. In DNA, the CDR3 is TGTGCCATCAGTGCTCCCCTCGGGGGGTCCGACTACGAGCAGTACTTC.

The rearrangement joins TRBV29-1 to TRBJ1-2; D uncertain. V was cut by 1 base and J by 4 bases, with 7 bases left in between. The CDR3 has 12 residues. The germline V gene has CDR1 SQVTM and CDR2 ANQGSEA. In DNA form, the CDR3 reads TGCAGCGTTGAAGGTCTTTCCTATGGCTACACCTTC. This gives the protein CSVEGLSYGYTF.

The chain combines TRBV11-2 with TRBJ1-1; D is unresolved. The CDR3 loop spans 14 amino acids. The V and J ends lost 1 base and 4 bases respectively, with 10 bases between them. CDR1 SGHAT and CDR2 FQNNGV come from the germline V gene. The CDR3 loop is CASSLGSQSTEAFF. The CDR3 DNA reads TGTGCCAGCAGCTTAGGAAGCCAGAGCACTGAAGCTTTCTTT.

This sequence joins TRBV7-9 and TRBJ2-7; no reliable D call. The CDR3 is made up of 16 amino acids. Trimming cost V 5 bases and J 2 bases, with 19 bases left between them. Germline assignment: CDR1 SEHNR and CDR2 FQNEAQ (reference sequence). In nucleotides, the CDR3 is TGTGCCAGCAGCCCCGCTCCACGAGACACCACCTACGAGCAGTACTTC. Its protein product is CASSPAPRDTTYEQYF.

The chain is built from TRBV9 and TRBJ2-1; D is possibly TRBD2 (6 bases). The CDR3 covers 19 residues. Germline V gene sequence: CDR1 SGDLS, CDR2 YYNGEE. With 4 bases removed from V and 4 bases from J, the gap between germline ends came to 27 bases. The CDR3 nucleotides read TGTGCCAGCAGCCCCAGGACTACCTCCCGGGTACGAGGTTACAATGAGCAGTTCTTC. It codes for CASSPRTTSRVRGYNEQFF. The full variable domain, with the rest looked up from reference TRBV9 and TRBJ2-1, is DSGVTQTPKHLITATGQRVTLRCSPRSGDLSVYWYQQSLDQGLQFLIQYYNGEERAKGNILERFSAQQFPDLHSELNLSSLELGDSALYFCASSPRTTSRVRGYNEQFFGPGTRLTVL.

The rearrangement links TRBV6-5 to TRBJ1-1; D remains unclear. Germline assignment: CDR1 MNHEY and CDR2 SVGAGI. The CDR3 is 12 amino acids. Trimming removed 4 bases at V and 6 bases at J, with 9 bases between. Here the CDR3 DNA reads TGTGCCAGCAGTTCGCGGTCATCTGAAGCTTTCTTT. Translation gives CASSSRSSEAFF.

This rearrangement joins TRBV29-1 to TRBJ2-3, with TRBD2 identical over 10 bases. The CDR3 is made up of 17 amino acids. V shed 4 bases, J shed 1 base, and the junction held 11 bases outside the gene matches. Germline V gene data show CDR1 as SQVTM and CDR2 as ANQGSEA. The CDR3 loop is CSVGGIAGGGGTDTQYF. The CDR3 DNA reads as TGCAGCGTTGGGGGAATAGCGGGGGGCGGAGGCACAGATACGCAGTATTTT.

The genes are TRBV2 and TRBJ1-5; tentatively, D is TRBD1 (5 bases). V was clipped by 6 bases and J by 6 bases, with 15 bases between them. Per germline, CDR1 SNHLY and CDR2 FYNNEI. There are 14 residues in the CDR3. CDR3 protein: CASRRGRVVQPQHF. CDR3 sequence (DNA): TGTGCCAGCAGGAGGGGCCGGGTGGTTCAGCCCCAGCATTTT.